This T cell receptor (beta chain) was retrieved from a study of metastatic and nonmetastatic thyroid tumors. Whole-study context: The comparison covered peripheral blood and tumor or nodule tissue in malignant and benign thyroid patients.

Study observations and caveats: It was reported that TCR beta diversity was significantly higher in malignant thyroid tumors than benign nodules, in blood and tumor.

The table lists this clone with a count of one. Its antigen is undetermined. Germline lookup yields CDR1 SNHLY and CDR2 FYNNEI. This CDR3 spans 16 amino acids. Losses at the gene ends were 6 bases for V and 6 bases for J; bases not matched to a gene: 12. TCRdb re-analyzed the PCR reads using MiXCR. The repertoire includes about 40,000 clones, approximately 10% of them detected once, and under 30% sits in the top ten. Each patient came to thyroid surgery without any prior treatment (of any kind). The V gene is TRBV2, the J gene TRBJ2-2; 8 bases are shared with TRBD2. Sequenced input: blood. The receptor's source is a female donor with papillary thyroid cancer or a benign thyroid nodule (not recorded which). Some clones in this sample may be carry-over from other donors' samples. The chain's CDR3 is CASRSGLVGWPGELFF. The CDR3 nucleotides read TGTGCCAGCAGATCGGGACTAGTGGGATGGCCCGGGGAGCTGTTTTTT.